This TCR beta chain was observed in a study of T-cell memory formation after mild COVID-19. In this sample, this clonotype turned up many times. Germline CDR1 and CDR2: SGHTA and FQGNSA. Trimming took 5 bases from V and 6 from J; bases not matched to a gene: 10. The CDR3 extends over 15 amino acids. Using its own MiXCR run on the 5' RACE reads, TCRdb lists one record per CDR3 protein. The table lists roughly 250,000 distinct CDR3 sequences, around 15% of them singletons, with approximately 3.5% in the top ten. Material for sequencing was PBMCs or a T cell subset sorted from them (not recorded which). The chain has TRBV7-2 and TRBJ2-3, with 8 nucleotides matching TRBD2. The TCR sequence derives from a man between 18 and 29 years old who had mild COVID-19 (a few samples of this study predate the infection). Cell type and time point are not known. CDR3 loop: CASSPPGTRSDTQYF. In nucleotides, the CDR3 is TGTGCCAGCAGCCCCCCCGGGACTAGATCTGATACGCAGTATTTT.